These 18 T cell receptor beta chains were sequenced from one sample in a study of cytomegalovirus exposure and HLA in healthy donors (dated 2017 in TCRdb). Library preparation was by the immunoSEQ multiplex PCR assay. For the multiplex PCR, a mixture combining 60 forward primers for TCR Vbeta segments and 13 reverse primers for TCR Jbeta segments was used. The clones in this table, taken by TCRdb from immuneACCESS, are in-frame only. Not every clone is retained; where verified, under half of the shortfall comes from an unresolved V gene, and the cause of the rest is unknown. The sample profile shows under 200,000 clones; around 77% of them were found once. 2.4% of the sample belongs to the ten largest clones. The sample was PBMCs. These receptors came from a man aged 60 to 75 in good health and CMV-seronegative.

V gene TRBV9 combines with J gene TRBJ2-5, with 11 bases fitting TRBD2. CDR3 size: 15 residues. The germline V gene encodes CDR1 SGDLS and CDR2 YYNGEE. Trimming removed 4 bases from V and 2 bases from J; junction bases left unmatched: 4. The CDR3 DNA follows: TGTGCCAGCAGCCCGCGACTAGCGGGGCAAGAGACCCAGTACTTC. It yields the protein CASSPRLAGQETQYF.

The gene calls are TRBV29-1 and TRBJ2-3; D is unclear. V gave up 4 bases and J gave up 3 bases, with 2 bases separating them. Germline V gives CDR1 SQVTM, CDR2 ANQGSEA. This CDR3 is built from 10 residues. In DNA form, the CDR3 reads TGCAGCGTTGTAACAGATACGCAGTATTTT. The encoded protein is CSVVTDTQYF.

The rearrangement links TRBV6-1 to TRBJ1-3, with unresolved D. V lost 7 bases and J 11 bases, leaving 15 bases between the germline ends. Germline values: CDR1 MNHNS, CDR2 SASEGT. The CDR3 contains 12 residues. The CDR3 loop reads CASTRSLVSIYF. For the CDR3, the DNA is TGTGCCAGCACTCGATCGCTAGTATCCATATATTTT.

J is TRBJ1-5 and V is TRBV7-2, with D possibly matching TRBD1 (6 bases). With 1 base removed from V and 2 bases from J, the gap between germline ends came to 18 bases. Germline CDR1 and CDR2: SGHTA and FQGNSA. The length of the CDR3 is 18 residues. The CDR3 sequence: CASSLETGQTLRNQPQHF. DNA of the CDR3: TGTGCCAGCAGCTTAGAAACGGGACAAACACTCCGCAATCAGCCCCAGCATTTT.

This rearrangement joins TRBV6-6 to TRBJ2-3, with D possibly TRBD1 on 5 matching bases. CDR1 and CDR2 (germline): MNHNY, SVGAGI (reference sequence). Deletions cut 1 base from V and 2 bases from J, with 10 bases between. This CDR3 is 15 amino acids long. CDR3 bases: TGTGCCAGCAGTTACTGGGGCAGTTCCACAGATACGCAGTATTTT. The encoded protein is CASSYWGSSTDTQYF.

This chain connects TRBV2 to TRBJ1-6, with a tentative D call TRBD1 (5 bases). V was pared by 2 bases and J by 3 bases, with 11 bases between. The V gene's germline CDR1 is SNHLY and CDR2 FYNNEI. This CDR3 has 16 amino acids. The CDR3 coding sequence is TGTGCCAGCAGTGAACTGGGGCAGAACTATAATTCACCCCTCCACTTT. Translation: CASSELGQNYNSPLHF. Supplemented by reference TRBV2 and TRBJ1-6, the full variable domain reads EPEVTQTPSHQVTQMGQEVILRCVPISNHLYFYWYRQILGQKVEFLVSFYNNEISEKSEIFDDQFSVERPDGSNFTLKIRSTKLEDSAMYFCASSELGQNYNSPLHFGNGTRLTVT.

The chain combines TRBV29-1 with TRBJ2-5, with 9 positions matching TRBD2. The DNA end is more similar to TRBJ2-7, so the J call may be wrong. CDR1 is SQVTM, CDR2 ANQGSEA, per germline. The CDR3 is 14 amino acids. The CDR3 protein is CSVDSGRGTYEQYF. The CDR3 bases are TGCAGCGTCGATAGCGGGAGAGGAACATACGAGCAGTACTTC.

The rearrangement joins TRBV27 to TRBJ2-7; TRBD2 might be the D (7 bases). The V end lost 6 bases, the J end lost 6 bases, and 21 bases lay between the germline ends. CDR1 is MNHEY, CDR2 SMNVEV, per germline (reference sequence). The CDR3 runs to 15 residues. CDR3 bases: TGTGCCAGCAGCGTATCGAAATACGGGGGGCGCGAGCAGTACTTC. It translates to CASSVSKYGGREQYF.

This chain joins TRBV7-2 and TRBJ1-2, with 9 positions matching TRBD1. After removal of 5 bases from V and 4 bases from J, the junction contained 2 bases not matched to a gene. There are 13 residues in the CDR3. The germline CDR1 and CDR2 sequences are SGHTA and FQGNSA. The CDR3 loop reads CASSGDRAYGYTF. As DNA, the CDR3 is TGTGCCAGCAGCGGGGACAGGGCCTATGGCTACACCTTC.

The chain uses TRBV5-5 and TRBJ2-1; 7 bases match TRBD2. The CDR3 covers 13 residues. J gave up 10 bases and V 7 bases, and 11 bases lay outside the gene matches. CDR1 is SGHKS, CDR2 YYEKEE, per germline (reference sequence). CDR3 residues: CASSREVLREQFF. CDR3 nucleotides: TGTGCCAGCTCCCGGGAGGTACTACGGGAGCAGTTCTTC.

This chain links TRBV5-8 with TRBJ2-3, with D perhaps TRBD1 (6 bases). Germline V gene data show CDR1 as SGHTS and CDR2 as YDEGEE. The CDR3 is made up of 16 amino acids. Trimming pared 4 bases from V and 7 bases from J, leaving 22 bases between. CDR3 sequence: CASSLRPGTILNTQYF. As DNA, the CDR3 is TGTGCCAGCAGCCTCCGTCCCGGGACAATCTTGAATACGCAGTATTTT.

V is TRBV30 and J is TRBJ1-1; unclear D gene. The germline V gene encodes CDR1 GTSNPN and CDR2 SVGIG (reference sequence). V shed 6 bases and J shed 2 bases, with 13 bases lying between them. This CDR3 is 13 amino acids long. For the CDR3, the DNA is TGTGCCTGTCGAGGCCCAGCAAACACTGAAGCTTTCTTT. This translates into CACRGPANTEAFF.

The CDR3: CSVGTGPYEQYF. CDR3 DNA sequence: TGCAGCGTCGGGACAGGTCCCTACGAGCAGTACTTC. The rearrangement joins TRBV29-1 to TRBJ2-7, with TRBD1 identical over 8 bases. The V segment lost 6 bases and the J segment 2 bases; nucleotides outside the gene matches: 3. This CDR3 is built from 12 residues. The germline V gene encodes CDR1 SQVTM and CDR2 ANQGSEA.

Notes on this clone: Compared with germline, one end of the junction differs, possibly owing to a read error. The rearrangement uses TRBV4-1 and TRBJ1-2; TRBD1 is a possible D gene (5 bases). The CDR3 spans 14 residues. CDR1 and CDR2 (germline): MGHRA, YSYEKL. The CDR3, as DNA: TGCGCCAGCAGCCCCCCCCGAGGGGAGCGGGGCTACCCCTTC. It is translated as CASSPPRGERGYPF.

The V and J genes are TRBV5-4 and TRBJ2-7; D is possibly TRBD2 (5 bases). The V end was cut by 1 base, the J end by 12 bases, with 20 bases between. This CDR3 is built from 14 residues. CDR1 and CDR2 (germline): SGHNT, YYREEE (reference sequence). CDR3 coding DNA: TGTGCCAGCAGCTTGTATACGACTAATCCTCCGATGTACTTC. This encodes CASSLYTTNPPMYF.

This clone was seen more than once but under ten times. The rearrangement joins TRBV4-3 to TRBJ1-2; D gene ambiguous. With 0 bases removed from V and 2 bases from J, the gap between germline ends came to 22 bases. Germline V gene sequence: CDR1 LGHNA, CDR2 YSLEER. This CDR3 has 19 amino acids. The CDR3 sequence is CASSQDKRESPEQNYGYTF. The CDR3 nucleotides read TGCGCCAGCAGCCAAGATAAGAGGGAGTCTCCGGAACAAAACTATGGCTACACCTTC.

V gene TRBV7-2 combines with J gene TRBJ1-3; no definite D call. This CDR3 has 13 residues. Germline CDR1 and CDR2: SGHTA and FQGNSA. Trimming cost V 1 base and J 4 bases, with 5 bases left between them. CDR3 protein: CASSLVEGNTIYF. The CDR3 bases are TGTGCCAGCAGCTTAGTGGAGGGAAACACCATATATTTT.

This clone showed up just a few times. The chain employs TRBV25-1 and TRBJ1-2; D perhaps matches TRBD1 (6 bases). The CDR3 consists of 15 residues. Germline V gene data show CDR1 as MGHDK and CDR2 as SYGVNS. Trimming stripped 3 bases from V and 6 bases from J, with 17 bases between. This chain's CDR3 is CASSDLDRSRDGYTF. The DNA for the CDR3 is TGTGCCAGCAGTGACCTAGACAGGTCAAGGGATGGCTACACCTTC.